This T cell receptor (beta chain) is from a study of blood T cell repertoires in COVID-19. Study-wide background: T cells, B-cell-depleted T cells, or PBMCs supplied cDNA or gDNA.

Germline CDR1 reads MGHDK; CDR2 reads SYGVNS. V shed 1 base and J 6 bases; nucleotides not matched to a gene: 5. The CDR3 sequence is 15 residues long. Clones were sequenced by immunoSEQ multiplex PCR, and TCRdb holds only the in-frame ones, with some missing. The data show around 60,000 clones, with 88% seen just once and under 4.5% held by the top ten. Sequenced material: peripheral blood. The chain uses TRBV25-1 and TRBJ1-1; TRBD1 matches at 10 bases. The receptor was derived from a human donor in a cohort sampled during active COVID-19. CDR3 sequence reads: CASSEWGQGRAEAFF. CDR3 coding DNA: TGTGCCAGCAGTGAATGGGGACAGGGGAGGGCTGAAGCTTTCTTT.